A single sample gave rise to the 15 T cell receptor gamma chains below, sequenced in a study of gamma-delta chains in newborns, infants, children. TCRdb re-identified clones in the reads via CATT. This listing includes about two dozen gamma-chain clones. The sample comprised blood. Receptor source: a child who received the measles vaccine. This table probably holds off-target reads from a library built for another chain.

In the case of this clone: No DNA is shown, since the ends of the CDR3 on it are uncertain; the CDR3 is the one TCRdb lists. CDR3 protein: CACDTVLGDTPLRSWDTRQMFFGTGIKLF. The V gene call reads TRGV9; no J gene was called. The CDR3 has 29 residues if both end residues are counted. From germline, CDR1 is GITISATS and CDR2 ISYDGTV (reference sequence).

The V gene call is TRGV9, and the J gene call is absent. Germline CDR1 reads GITISATS; CDR2 reads ISYDGTV (reference sequence). The length of the CDR3 is 18 residues. Here the CDR3 reads CACDGVGGSVSLTAQLFF. The CDR3 DNA sequence: TGTGCCTGTGATGGGGTTGGGGGGTCCGTCTCTTTGACAGCACAACTCTTCTTT.

The J gene was not called, though the V gene is TRGV9. Germline CDR1 GITISATS, CDR2 ISYDGTV (reference sequence). This CDR3 region has 14 residues. The CDR3 nucleotides read TGTGCCTTTACTGGGGGAGCTTTGACAGCACAACTCTTCTTT. As protein: CAFTGGALTAQLFF.

The table lists this clone with a count of one. The limits of the CDR3 on the DNA are not certain, so only TCRdb's listed CDR3 is given. Called V gene: TRGV9; the J gene was not called. The CDR3 totals 27 residues, both ends included. Germline-derived CDR1 and CDR2 are GITISATS and ISYDGTV (reference sequence). The CDR3 region is CACDTYWGIRSSWDTRQMFFGTGIKLF.

On this clone: It is unclear where the CDR3 begins or ends on the DNA, so no DNA is shown, and the CDR3 is as TCRdb lists it. The CDR3 sequence: CACDTLLGDPFWDTRQMFFGTGIKLF. Called V gene: TRGV9; the J gene was not called. From its first to its last residue, the CDR3 has 26 amino acids. Germline CDR1 is GITISATS and CDR2 is ISYDGTV (reference sequence).

A remark on this clone: Because the CDR3's place on the DNA is in doubt, the DNA is left out and the CDR3 is given as listed by TCRdb. No J gene call was made, and the V gene is TRGV9. The CDR3 spans 24 amino acids, including both terminal residues. Germline-derived CDR1 and CDR2 are GITISATS and ISYDGTV (reference sequence). CDR3 loop: CACDNTGGSWDTRQMFFGTGIKLF.

As concerns this clone: The DNA is omitted, as the CDR3 cannot be located on it reliably, and the CDR3 follows TCRdb's listing. CDR3 sequence: CACDTVGIPGSWDTRQMFFGTGIKLF. V gene TRGV9 was called; the J gene was not. Germline V gives CDR1 GITISATS, CDR2 ISYDGTV (reference sequence). With termini counted, the CDR3 has 26 amino acids.

This clone appeared once. The DNA is left out, because the CDR3 cannot be placed on it with certainty; the CDR3 is given as TCRdb lists it. The V gene is given as TRGV9, and no J gene call is available. The germline CDR1 and CDR2 sequences are GITISATS and ISYDGTV (reference sequence). With termini counted, the CDR3 has 26 amino acids. The CDR3 sequence: CACDTLLGDTFWDTRQMFFGTGIKLF.

With respect to this clone: The DNA is omitted, as the CDR3 cannot be located on it reliably, and the CDR3 follows TCRdb's listing. The V gene was identified as TRGV9, while no J gene was called. Per germline, CDR1 GITISATS and CDR2 ISYDGTV (reference sequence). The CDR3 length is 25 residues, termini included. The CDR3 sequence: CACDATGGYSWDTRQMFFGTGIKLF.

In the case of this clone: The DNA is left out, because the CDR3 cannot be placed on it with certainty; the CDR3 is given as TCRdb lists it. The J gene was not called, though the V gene is TRGV9. The CDR3 length is 23 residues, termini included. In germline, CDR1 is GITISATS, CDR2 ISYDGTV (reference sequence). The CDR3 protein is CACDWGGSWDTRQMFFGTGIKLF.

Details on this clone: The DNA is left out, because the CDR3 cannot be placed on it with certainty; the CDR3 is given as TCRdb lists it. No J gene was assigned, while the V gene was called as TRGV9. Germline V gene sequence: CDR1 GITISATS, CDR2 ISYDGTV (reference sequence). The CDR3 comprises 25 residues, both ends counted. The CDR3 sequence is CACDTGGYGSWDTRQMFFGTGIKLF.

As to this clone: The limits of the CDR3 on the DNA are not certain, so only TCRdb's listed CDR3 is given. The V gene is listed as TRGV9; no J gene was called. Per the germline V gene, CDR1 is GITISATS and CDR2 is ISYDGTV (reference sequence). Termini included, the CDR3 measures 25 amino acids. The CDR3 spells CACDTVADSSWDTRQMFFGTGIKLF.

The J gene is uncalled and the V gene is TRGV9. The V gene's germline CDR1 is GITISATS and CDR2 ISYDGTV (reference sequence). CDR3 length equals 14 residues. The CDR3 DNA sequence: TGTGCCGGTGACATACTGGGGGATACAGCACAACTCTTCTTT. Its translation: CAGDILGDTAQLFF.

Turning to this clone: The limits of the CDR3 on the DNA are not certain, so only TCRdb's listed CDR3 is given. The V segment is TRGV9, and no J call was made. Both ends counted, the CDR3 spans 25 residues. Germline assignment: CDR1 GITISATS and CDR2 ISYDGTV (reference sequence). The CDR3 sequence: CACENTGGYSWDTRQMFFGTGIKLF.

With regard to this clone: It is unclear where the CDR3 begins or ends on the DNA, so no DNA is shown, and the CDR3 is as TCRdb lists it. The J gene is uncalled and the V gene is TRGV9. The germline gives CDR1 GITISATS, CDR2 ISYDGTV (reference sequence). From its first to its last residue, the CDR3 has 22 amino acids. The CDR3 spells CACDSVLRDTRQMFFGTGIKLF.